The 30 T cell receptor beta chains given below trace back to one sample, sequenced in a study of Graves' ophthalmopathy and Graves' hyperthyroidism. RNA served as the template for amplifying TCR beta CDR3 regions. First-round RT-PCR used HTBI primers; second-round multiplex PCR followed. MiXCR, applied by TCRdb to the multiplex PCR reads, yields one record per CDR3 protein. The data show about 1.2 million distinct CDR3 sequences, with roughly 35% seen just once and approximately 10% held by the top ten. Sequenced: peripheral blood or thyroid tissue (not recorded which). Source of these receptors: an adult man with Graves' hyperthyroidism.

Ten or more counts support this clonotype. The chain uses TRBV12-3 or TRBV12-4 and TRBJ1-5; unclear D gene. Between the trimmed V and J ends, which lost 6 bases and 5 bases, there was a span of 8 bases. The CDR3 runs to 12 residues. The CDR3 region is CASSSLDQPQHF. In DNA form, the CDR3 reads TGTGCCAGCAGCTCCCTAGATCAGCCCCAGCATTTT.

As regards this clonotype: The junction differs from germline at one of its ends, possibly a read error. The chain joins TRBV10-3 to TRBJ1-2; D unclear. From germline, CDR1 is ENHRY and CDR2 SYGVKD. This CDR3 spans 14 amino acids. The CDR3 loop is CASSEQTLGYGYTF. The DNA for the CDR3 is TGTGCCAGCAGTGAACAGACTCTTGGCTATGGCTACACCTTC.

In this sample, this clonotype turned up many times. V is TRBV10-3 and J is TRBJ1-5; D gene ambiguous. This CDR3 has 12 residues. Germline CDR1 ENHRY, CDR2 SYGVKD. Deletions cut 2 bases from V and 11 bases from J, with 10 bases between. The CDR3 DNA reads TGTGCCATCAGTGAGGACGAGTTGGCCCAGCATTTT. This sequence encodes CAISEDELAQHF.

At least ten counts were recorded for this clonotype. The junction shows a germline mismatch at one end, possibly a read error. The gene calls are TRBV19 and TRBJ2-7, with 13 bases fitting TRBD2. Germline CDR1 and CDR2: LNHDA and SQIVND (reference sequence). This CDR3 contains 14 residues. DNA of the CDR3: TGCGCCAGTCGGACTAGCGGGAGCTCCTACGAGCAGTACTTC. Its protein is CASRTSGSSYEQYF.

This clonotype was seen at least ten times. The CDR3 DNA follows: TGTGCCAGCAGCGTAGCGGACTCTGGAAACACCATATATTTT. This codes for CASSVADSGNTIYF. The chain couples TRBV9 to TRBJ1-3; the D is unclear. Trimming left V 0 bases short and J 0 bases short, with 4 bases between. The CDR3 loop spans 14 amino acids. The germline V gene has CDR1 SGDLS and CDR2 YYNGEE.

This chain links TRBV7-2 with TRBJ2-5, with D tentatively TRBD1 (6 bases). The CDR3 is made up of 14 amino acids. The V gene lost 5 bases and the J gene lost 5 bases, with 15 bases spanning the gap. CDR1 and CDR2 from the germline V gene are SGHTA and FQGNSA. The CDR3 loop is CASSPTGPIETQYF. The CDR3 region has the DNA TGTGCCAGCAGCCCGACAGGCCCGATCGAGACCCAGTACTTC.

J is TRBJ1-4 and V is TRBV10-3; D is uncertain. Germline-derived CDR1 and CDR2 are ENHRY and SYGVKD. This CDR3 is 12 amino acids long. V lost 10 bases and J lost 8, with 14 bases in between. The CDR3 loop is CASSAIREKLFF. The CDR3 DNA follows: TGTGCCAGCAGCGCCATACGGGAAAAACTGTTTTTT.

The V gene is TRBV25-1, the J gene TRBJ1-5; D gene ambiguous. CDR3 size: 15 residues. CDR1 is MGHDK and CDR2 is SYGVNS in the germline V gene. Trimming took off 5 bases at V and 2 bases at J, with 13 bases between the two ends. The CDR3 reads CASSYPRNGNQPQHF. The CDR3 nucleotides read TGTGCCAGCAGTTACCCACGTAACGGCAATCAGCCCCAGCATTTT.

Points on this clonotype: One junction end disagrees with the germline gene, perhaps due to a read error. J is TRBJ2-5 and V is TRBV2, with 8 positions matching TRBD2. The CDR3 contains 16 residues. Looked up from germline, CDR1 is SNHLY and CDR2 is FYNNEI. In nucleotides, the CDR3 is TGTGCCAGCAGCCCCGGGGTAGCGGGATATGGAGAGACCCAGTGCTTC. Encoded protein: CASSPGVAGYGETQCF.

The chain combines TRBV7-8 with TRBJ1-2, with unresolved D. The germline gives CDR1 SGHVS, CDR2 FQNEAQ. This CDR3 is 15 amino acids long. V lost 5 bases and J 5 bases, leaving 18 bases between the germline ends. As DNA, the CDR3 is TGTGCCAGCAGCCCGACCCTAATACCTCGGTATGGCTACACCTTC. Translation gives CASSPTLIPRYGYTF. Full variable domain (remainder filled in from reference TRBV7-8 and TRBJ1-2): GAGVSQSPRYKVAKRGQDVALRCDPISGHVSLFWYQQALGQGPEFLTYFQNEAQLDKSGLPSDRFFAERPEGSVSTLKIQRTQQEDSAVYLCASSPTLIPRYGYTFGSGTRLTVV.

CDR3 bases: TGTGCCAGCACCCTACCTTCGGGCTTCGAGCCCCAGCATTTT. It translates to CASTLPSGFEPQHF. The rearrangement uses TRBV11-3 and TRBJ1-5, with D unclear. CDR1 is SGHNT and CDR2 is YENEEA in the germline V gene. Deletions cut 7 bases from V and 8 bases from J, with 18 bases between. The CDR3 contains 14 residues.

This sequence joins TRBV20-1 and TRBJ1-3; D might be TRBD1 (5 bases). V shed 3 bases and J shed 0 bases, with 15 bases lying between them. Per the germline V gene, CDR1 is DFQATT and CDR2 is SNEGSKA (reference sequence). The CDR3 has 16 residues. DNA of the CDR3: TGCAGTGCTAGGGCCCAGGAGGGGTACTCTGGAAACACCATATATTTT. Amino acids: CSARAQEGYSGNTIYF.

The V and J genes are TRBV29-1 and TRBJ1-1; D not certain. This CDR3 has 12 amino acids. Per germline, CDR1 SQVTM and CDR2 ANQGSEA. V was clipped by 8 bases and J by 1 base, with 11 bases between them. The CDR3 sequence: CSQRWANTEAFF. CDR3 in DNA: TGCAGCCAACGGTGGGCGAACACTGAAGCTTTCTTT.

This clonotype was recorded many times. V and J are TRBV9 and TRBJ2-6; D may match TRBD1 or TRBD2 (5 bases each). In germline, CDR1 is SGDLS, CDR2 YYNGEE. V was trimmed by 0 bases and J by 8 bases, leaving 15 bases between them. CDR3 length: 16 residues. The CDR3 here is CASSVEGNGGSNVLTF. The CDR3 nucleotides read TGTGCCAGCAGCGTAGAAGGGAATGGGGGTTCCAACGTCCTGACTTTC.

This clonotype was detected only a few times. The chain combines TRBV6-5 with TRBJ2-7; TRBD2 matches 11 bases. The ends lost 6 bases at V and 4 bases at J; junction bases unmatched: 8. Germline V gene sequence: CDR1 MNHEY, CDR2 SVGAGI. This CDR3 has 15 residues. The CDR3 DNA is TGTGCCAGCAGAGAAGGGACTAGCGGATGGTACGAGCAGTACTTC. Protein sequence: CASREGTSGWYEQYF.

This clonotype was detected only a few times. The V gene is TRBV12-3 or TRBV12-4, the J gene TRBJ1-1; the match to TRBD1 covers 10 bases. Trimming at V came to 4 bases and at J to 1 base, leaving 3 bases not matched to a gene. The CDR3 length is 15 residues. The CDR3 nucleotides are TGTGCCAGCAGTTCCGGGACAGGGGAGAACACTGAAGCTTTCTTT. Protein: CASSSGTGENTEAFF.

The V call is TRBV4-1, the J call TRBJ2-7, with D possibly TRBD1 on 6 matching bases. The CDR3 length is 17 residues. CDR1 is MGHRA, CDR2 YSYEKL, per germline. V was clipped by 6 bases and J by 7 bases, with 28 bases between them. The CDR3 loop reads CASSPRSLIQTGQEQYF. The CDR3 DNA follows: TGCGCCAGCAGTCCAAGATCCCTAATCCAAACAGGGCAAGAGCAGTACTTC.

In this sample, this clonotype turned up a few times. The chain is built from TRBV7-9 and TRBJ1-2; weak D call: TRBD1 (6 bases). The V and J ends lost 6 bases and 8 bases respectively, with 25 bases between them. The CDR3 totals 16 residues. Germline CDR1 SEHNR, CDR2 FQNEAQ (reference sequence). In DNA form, the CDR3 reads TGTGCCAGCAGTCTCAGGCGGGGGGCGTCCCTCTGGGGCTACACCTTC. This codes for CASSLRRGASLWGYTF.

The sample holds many counts of this clonotype. The chain recombines TRBV7-8 with TRBJ2-7; 7 nucleotides line up with TRBD1. Germline trimming cut 2 bases from V and 2 bases from J; bases unmatched to any gene: 3. Germline V CDR1 and CDR2: SGHVS, FQNEAQ. The CDR3 contains 14 residues. The DNA of the CDR3 is TGTGCCAGCAGCTTAACAGGGGATACCTACGAGCAGTACTTC. Protein sequence: CASSLTGDTYEQYF.

The chain is built from TRBV5-1 and TRBJ2-2, with no clear D. The CDR3 has 14 amino acids. V was clipped by 5 bases and J by 7 bases, with 15 bases between them. Germline-derived CDR1 and CDR2 are SGHRS and YFSETQ. The CDR3 sequence is CASRAAAVSGELFF. CDR3 sequence (DNA): TGCGCCAGCAGGGCGGCGGCGGTCAGCGGGGAGCTGTTTTTT.

This clonotype was seen ten or more times. The genes are TRBV2 and TRBJ2-2; 9 positions agree with TRBD2. There are 15 residues in the CDR3. The V and J ends lost 6 bases and 2 bases, in that order; junction bases with no gene match: 4. CDR1 and CDR2 from the germline V gene are SNHLY and FYNNEI. CDR3 coding DNA: TGTGCCAGCAGCGGCGGGGGGGCAAACACCGGGGAGCTGTTTTTT. Translating it yields CASSGGGANTGELFF.

Concerning this clonotype: This could be a read error, since a much larger clone is one nucleotide away. The chain employs TRBV19 and TRBJ2-5, with a tentative D call TRBD2 (5 bases). V lost 3 bases to trimming and J lost 6 bases, with 11 bases between them. Per germline, CDR1 LNHDA and CDR2 SQIVND (reference sequence). This CDR3 is 13 amino acids long. CDR3 in amino acids: CASSMGSGKTQYF. The CDR3 DNA reads as TGTGCCAGTAGTATGGGTTCGGGAAAGACCCAGTACTTC.

This clonotype was observed at least ten times. The rearrangement joins TRBV6-2 or TRBV6-3 to TRBJ2-7; D is uncertain. Trimming left V 4 bases short and J 6 bases short, with 7 bases between. Looked up from germline, CDR1 is MNHEY and CDR2 is SVGEGT. The CDR3 is 11 residues long. The CDR3 is CASSSGFEQYF. CDR3 nucleotides: TGTGCCAGCAGTTCAGGTTTCGAGCAGTACTTC.

Comment on this clonotype: A much larger clone differs by one base, so this may be a read error. CDR3 residues: CAISGGLLSGANVLTF. CDR3 DNA: TGTGCCATCAGTGGAGGACTCCTCTCTGGGGCCAACGTCCTGACTTTC. The chain uses TRBV10-3 and TRBJ2-6; D may be TRBD2 (5 bases). V dropped 4 bases and J dropped 0 bases, with 10 bases sitting between them. Looked up from germline, CDR1 is ENHRY and CDR2 is SYGVKD. This CDR3 is built from 16 residues.

Many counts were recorded for this clonotype. The chain carries TRBV7-8 and TRBJ1-2; TRBD1 agrees at 10 bases. Germline V gene lookup returns CDR1 SGHVS and CDR2 FQNEAQ. This CDR3 spans 14 amino acids. The junction had 5 bases not matched to a gene; V was cut back by 5 bases and J by 5 bases. CDR3 in amino acids: CASSGDRGEYGYTF. The CDR3 DNA reads as TGTGCCAGCAGCGGGGACAGGGGAGAGTATGGCTACACCTTC.

Only one count was recorded for this clonotype. J is TRBJ2-6 and V is TRBV27, with TRBD1 identical over 8 bases. The length of the CDR3 is 18 residues. CDR1 MNHEY and CDR2 SMNVEV come from the germline V gene (reference sequence). Trimming removed 6 bases from V and 2 bases from J; junction bases left unmatched: 12. The CDR3 nucleotides are TGTGCCAGCAGCCAAGACGGGACAGGCACCCCTGGGGCCAACGTCCTGACTTTC. It codes for CASSQDGTGTPGANVLTF.

The chain recombines TRBV7-2 with TRBJ1-2; weak D call: TRBD1 (5 bases). Germline V CDR1 and CDR2: SGHTA, FQGNSA. CDR3 length: 14 amino acids. Trimming removed 11 bases at V and 4 bases at J, with 20 bases between. CDR3 nucleotides: TGTGCCGAGCAGCTCAGCAGGGTAGCCTATGGCTACACCTTC. Encoded protein: CAEQLSRVAYGYTF.

This clonotype was seen repeatedly, ten times or more. This chain links TRBV20-1 with TRBJ2-1; 13 bases are shared with TRBD2. There are 15 residues in the CDR3. With 5 bases clipped from V and 6 bases from J, the junction kept 7 bases outside the gene matches. Germline CDR1 DFQATT, CDR2 SNEGSKA (reference sequence). The DNA for the CDR3 is TGCAGTGCTCCGAAGGGACTAGCGGGAAGCAATGAGCAGTTCTTC. Its translation is CSAPKGLAGSNEQFF.

The chain is built from TRBV6-5 and TRBJ2-2; no definite D call. The V and J ends lost 4 bases and 7 bases respectively, with 10 bases between them. CDR1 is MNHEY and CDR2 is SVGAGI in the germline V gene. The CDR3 length is 13 residues. CDR3 loop: CASSLSLGGELFF. DNA for the CDR3: TGTGCCAGCAGTTTATCCTTGGGCGGGGAGCTGTTTTTT.

The V call is TRBV7-8, the J call TRBJ2-2, with D possibly matching TRBD1 (6 bases). CDR1 and CDR2 (germline): SGHVS, FQNEAQ. CDR3 size: 15 residues. V lost 8 bases and J 2 bases, leaving 15 bases between the germline ends. CDR3 in amino acids: CASSGDPLNTGELFF. Written as DNA, the CDR3 is TGTGCCAGCTCAGGGGACCCTCTAAACACCGGGGAGCTGTTTTTT.